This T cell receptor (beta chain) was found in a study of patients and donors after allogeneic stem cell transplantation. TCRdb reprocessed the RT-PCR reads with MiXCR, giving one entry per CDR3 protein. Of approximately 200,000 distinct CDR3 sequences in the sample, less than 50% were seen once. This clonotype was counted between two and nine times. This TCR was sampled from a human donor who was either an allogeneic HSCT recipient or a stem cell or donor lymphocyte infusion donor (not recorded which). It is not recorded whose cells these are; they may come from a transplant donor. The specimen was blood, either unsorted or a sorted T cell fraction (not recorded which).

The CDR3 loop is CATWCYTEAFF. CDR3 nucleotide sequence: TGTGCCACCTGGTGTTATACTGAAGCTTTCTTT. The V and J genes are TRBV24-1 and TRBJ1-1; no clear D. Trimming took off 9 bases at V and 5 bases at J, with 9 bases between the two ends. This CDR3 comprises 11 residues. Germline V gene sequence: CDR1 KGHDR, CDR2 SFDVKD.